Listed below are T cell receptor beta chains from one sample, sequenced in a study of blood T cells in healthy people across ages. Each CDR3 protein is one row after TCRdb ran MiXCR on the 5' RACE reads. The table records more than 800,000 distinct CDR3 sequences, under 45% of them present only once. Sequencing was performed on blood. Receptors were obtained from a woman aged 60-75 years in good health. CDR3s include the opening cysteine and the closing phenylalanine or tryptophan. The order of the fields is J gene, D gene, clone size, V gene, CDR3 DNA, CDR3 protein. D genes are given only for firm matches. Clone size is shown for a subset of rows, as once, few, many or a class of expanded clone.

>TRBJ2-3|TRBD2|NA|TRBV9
TGTGCCAGCAGCGTAGCAGCGGGAGAGGGAGATACGCAGTATTTT
CASSVAAGEGDTQYF
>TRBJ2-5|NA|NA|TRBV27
TGTGCCAGCAGATTTAAAGAGACCCAGTACTTC
CASRFKETQYF
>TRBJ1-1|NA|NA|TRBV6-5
TGTGCCAGCAGTTTCGGCCCAGCAAATGAAGCTTTCTTT
CASSFGPANEAFF
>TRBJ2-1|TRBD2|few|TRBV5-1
TGCGCCAGCAGCTCGGGACTAGCGGGACCAAATGAGCAGTTCTTC
CASSSGLAGPNEQFF
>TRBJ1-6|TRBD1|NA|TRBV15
TGTGCCACCAGCAGCTTACAGGGGCGCGGTAATTCACCCCTCCACTTT
CATSSLQGRGNSPLHF
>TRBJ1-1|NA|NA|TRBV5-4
TGTGCCAGCAGCTTGGTCAGGGGTACGAACACTGAAGCTTTCTTT
CASSLVRGTNTEAFF
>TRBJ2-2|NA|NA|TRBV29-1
TGCAGCGTTGTTGCAGGTGCGGGCCATAACACCGGGGAGCTGTTTTTT
CSVVAGAGHNTGELFF
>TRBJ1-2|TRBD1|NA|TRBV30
TGTGCCTGGAGTACTCCAGGGGGCTTCTATGGCTACACCTTC
CAWSTPGGFYGYTF
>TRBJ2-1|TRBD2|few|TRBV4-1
TGCGCCAGCAGCCAAGACGTCGGGAGGGCCCCCTACAATGAGCAGTTCTTC
CASSQDVGRAPYNEQFF
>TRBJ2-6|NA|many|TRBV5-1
TGCGCCAGCAGCTTTCCCACTGGGGCCAACGTCCTGACTTTC
CASSFPTGANVLTF
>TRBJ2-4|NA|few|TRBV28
TGTTCCTCGGAGGTGGTCAAAAACATTCAGTACTTC
CSSEVVKNIQYF
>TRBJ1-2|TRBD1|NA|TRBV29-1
TGCAGCTTTCGAAGACCTAGGGGGACAGGTTATGGCTACACCTTC
CSFRRPRGTGYGYTF
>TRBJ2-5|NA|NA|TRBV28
TGTGCCAGCAGTCCCGGCCGGGGGATCGAGACCCAGTACTTC
CASSPGRGIETQYF
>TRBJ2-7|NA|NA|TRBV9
TGTGCCAGCAGCGCCTTCGGTGGGTACGAGCAGTACTTC
CASSAFGGYEQYF
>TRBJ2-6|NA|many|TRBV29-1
TGCAGCGTTGAAACGAGGGGGGGCCCTGGGGCCAACGTCCTGACTTTC
CSVETRGGPGANVLTF
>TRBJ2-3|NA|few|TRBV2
TGTGCCAGCACCCGGGACTCGCAAGATACGCAGTATTTT
CASTRDSQDTQYF
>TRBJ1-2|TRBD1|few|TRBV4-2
TGTGCCAGCCAAACGACTGATCAGGGGGCAGGGGGCGGCTACACCTTC
CASQTTDQGAGGGYTF
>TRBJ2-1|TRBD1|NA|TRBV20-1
TGCAGTGCCACAGCAGGACAGGGGTACAATGAGCAGTTCTTC
CSATAGQGYNEQFF
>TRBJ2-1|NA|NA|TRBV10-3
TGTGCCATCAGTGAGCCCAGAGGCAGGCTGGATGAGCAGTTCTTC
CAISEPRGRLDEQFF
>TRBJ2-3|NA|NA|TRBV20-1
TGCAGTGCTAGCGCCTTTAGCGGTGTCGCAGATACGCAGTATTTT
CSASAFSGVADTQYF
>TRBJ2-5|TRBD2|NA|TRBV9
TGTGCCAGCAGCGAGGGGCAGACTAGCGGGAGGGCCCAAGAGACCCAGTACTTC
CASSEGQTSGRAQETQYF
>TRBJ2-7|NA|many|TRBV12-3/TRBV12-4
TGTGCCAGCAGTTTAAGGTGGCAGACCTACGAGCAGTACTTC
CASSLRWQTYEQYF
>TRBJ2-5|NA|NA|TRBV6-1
TGTGCCAGCAGTGTTCGGACAGAAGGCGGGCGAGAGACCCAGTACTTC
CASSVRTEGGRETQYF
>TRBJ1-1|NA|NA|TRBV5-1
TGCGCCAGCAGCTTGGAATTATCCAGGGACACTGAAGCTTTCTTT
CASSLELSRDTEAFF
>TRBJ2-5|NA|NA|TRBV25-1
TGTGCCAGCAGTGAATTCGGGGAAGTCCAAGAGACCCAGTACTTC
CASSEFGEVQETQYF
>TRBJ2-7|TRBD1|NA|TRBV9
TGTGCCAGCAGCGCCCCCGGGACAGGGGGAAACGAGCAGTACTTC
CASSAPGTGGNEQYF
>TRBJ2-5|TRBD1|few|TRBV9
TGTGCCAGCAGCGGGGGACAGGGAATTGGAGAGACCCAGTACTTC
CASSGGQGIGETQYF
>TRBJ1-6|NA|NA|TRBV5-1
TGCGCCAGCAGCTTGGACAGGGTAGATTCACCCCTCCACTTT
CASSLDRVDSPLHF
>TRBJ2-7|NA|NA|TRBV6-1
TGTGCCAGCAGTTTCGGGCACACCTACGAGCAGTACTTC
CASSFGHTYEQYF
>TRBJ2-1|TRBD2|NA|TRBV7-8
TGTGCCAGCAGCCCCGGGACTAGCTGGAAAAATGAGCAGTTCTTC
CASSPGTSWKNEQFF
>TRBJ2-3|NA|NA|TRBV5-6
TGTGCCAGCAGCTTAGGGGACTTAGTAGATACGCAGTATTTT
CASSLGDLVDTQYF
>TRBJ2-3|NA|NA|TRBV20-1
TGCAGTGCTAGTCCCTGGGGGAGAACAGATACGCAGTATTTT
CSASPWGRTDTQYF
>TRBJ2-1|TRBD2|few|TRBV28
TGTGCCAGCAGTTCGGCGGGAGGGCCGGAGGGGGAGCAGTTCTTC
CASSSAGGPEGEQFF
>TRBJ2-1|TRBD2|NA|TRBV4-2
TGTGCCAGCAGCCCAGCGGGAGTGGGGGGGGACAATGAGCAGTTCTTC
CASSPAGVGGDNEQFF
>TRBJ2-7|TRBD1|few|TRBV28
TGTGCCAGCAGACGGACAGGGGGCGAGTACGAGCAGTACTTC
CASRRTGGEYEQYF
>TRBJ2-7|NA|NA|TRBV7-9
TGTGCCAGCAGTCGTAGGGCGGCGGAAACCTACGAGCAGTACTTC
CASSRRAAETYEQYF
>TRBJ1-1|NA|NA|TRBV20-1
TGCAGTGCTAGAGATCTCGGGCGGGTGGACACTGAAGCTTTCTTT
CSARDLGRVDTEAFF
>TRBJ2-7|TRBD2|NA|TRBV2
TGTGCCAGTCAGGCCAGGGCACTAGCGGGATATGAGCAGTACTTC
CASQARALAGYEQYF
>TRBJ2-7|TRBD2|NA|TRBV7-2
TGTGCCAGCAGCTTAAGCGGGAGTGTCGGCGAGCAGTACTTC
CASSLSGSVGEQYF
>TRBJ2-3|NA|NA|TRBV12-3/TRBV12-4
TGTGCCAGCACTCCCGGGGCGACCACAGATACGCAGTATTTT
CASTPGATTDTQYF
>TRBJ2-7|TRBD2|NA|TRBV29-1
TGCAGCGTTGATTCCCACCCACTAGCGGGAGGGCCCGCACGGTACAATGAGCAGTACTTC
CSVDSHPLAGGPARYNEQYF